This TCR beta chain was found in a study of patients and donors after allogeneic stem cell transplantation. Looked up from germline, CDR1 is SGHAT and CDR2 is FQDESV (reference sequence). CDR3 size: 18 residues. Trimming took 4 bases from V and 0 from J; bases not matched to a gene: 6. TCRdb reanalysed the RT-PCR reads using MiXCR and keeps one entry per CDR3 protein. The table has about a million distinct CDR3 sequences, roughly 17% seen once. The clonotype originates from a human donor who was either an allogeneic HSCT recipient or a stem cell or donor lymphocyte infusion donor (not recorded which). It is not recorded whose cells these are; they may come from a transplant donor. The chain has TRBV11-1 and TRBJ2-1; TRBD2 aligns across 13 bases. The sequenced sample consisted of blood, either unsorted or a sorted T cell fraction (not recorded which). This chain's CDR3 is CASSSSLAGGPSYNEQFF. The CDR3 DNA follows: TGTGCCAGCAGCTCGTCACTAGCGGGAGGGCCCTCCTACAATGAGCAGTTCTTC.